This is a list of T cell receptor beta chains from one sample in a study of identical twins. TCRdb re-called the 5' RACE reads with MiXCR, one entry per CDR3 protein. Seen here are 1.5 million to 2 million distinct CDR3 sequences, around a third observed once, and the top ten hold approximately 0.29%. Sequenced input: cord blood. The receptors derive from a newborn girl in good health. Both conserved end residues are part of each CDR3. A D gene is named only where the DNA matches it firmly. Rows give clone size only sometimes, using once, few, many, or a class for an expanded clone.

d_gene: .
abundance: .
j_gene: TRBJ2-7
v_gene: TRBV2
CDR3nt: TGTGCCAGCAGTAAAAGCGTGGATGAGCAGTACTTC
CDR3aa: CASSKSVDEQYF

d_gene: .
abundance: .
j_gene: TRBJ1-6
v_gene: TRBV3-1
CDR3nt: TGTGCCAGCAGCCAAGGCACCCTTTATAATTCACCCCCCCACTTT
CDR3aa: CASSQGTLYNSPPHF

d_gene: .
abundance: many
j_gene: TRBJ2-3
v_gene: TRBV27
CDR3nt: TGTGCCAGCACTTCGGGTTACTCGGCAGATACGCAGTATTTT
CDR3aa: CASTSGYSADTQYF

d_gene: .
abundance: .
j_gene: TRBJ2-1
v_gene: TRBV20-1
CDR3nt: TGCAGTGCTGGCATGGGGGAAAGGCAGTTCTTC
CDR3aa: CSAGMGERQFF

d_gene: .
abundance: .
j_gene: TRBJ2-7
v_gene: TRBV5-6
CDR3nt: TGTGCCAGCAGTTTGGGTGTCCGTGGGGGCTCCTACGAGCAGTACTTC
CDR3aa: CASSLGVRGGSYEQYF

d_gene: .
abundance: few
j_gene: TRBJ2-1
v_gene: TRBV20-1
CDR3nt: TGCAGTGCTAGACCCCCCCAGGGGGGTTACAATGAGCAGTTCTTC
CDR3aa: CSARPPQGGYNEQFF

d_gene: .
abundance: .
j_gene: TRBJ1-2
v_gene: TRBV3-1
CDR3nt: TGTGCCAGCAGCCAAGCGTGGGGAGGTGATGGCTACACCTTC
CDR3aa: CASSQAWGGDGYTF

d_gene: .
abundance: .
j_gene: TRBJ2-3
v_gene: TRBV3-1
CDR3nt: TGTGCCAGCAGCCAAGATCTTGGGCTAGCCTACACAGATACGCAGTATTTT
CDR3aa: CASSQDLGLAYTDTQYF

d_gene: TRBD1
abundance: few
j_gene: TRBJ1-1
v_gene: TRBV11-1
CDR3nt: TGTGCCAGCAGCTTAGCGCGTGGGACAGTGATTGGTGAAGCTTTCTTT
CDR3aa: CASSLARGTVIGEAFF

d_gene: .
abundance: .
j_gene: TRBJ1-6
v_gene: TRBV20-1
CDR3nt: TGCAGTGCTAGACCGGAGGGAGTCGGTTTTTCACCCCTCCACTTT
CDR3aa: CSARPEGVGFSPLHF

d_gene: .
abundance: few
j_gene: TRBJ2-7
v_gene: TRBV5-1
CDR3nt: TGCGCCAGCAGTGACAGGCGTTACGGCTACGAGCAGTACTTC
CDR3aa: CASSDRRYGYEQYF

d_gene: .
abundance: .
j_gene: TRBJ2-5
v_gene: TRBV5-6
CDR3nt: TGTGCCAGCAGCCGACTAGTAATTGAGCAGTACTTC
CDR3aa: CASSRLVIEQYF

d_gene: .
abundance: many
j_gene: TRBJ2-3
v_gene: TRBV6-1
CDR3nt: TGTGCCAGCGGTGGTGAGAGGCGCGGGAACACAGATACGCAGTATTTT
CDR3aa: CASGGERRGNTDTQYF

d_gene: .
abundance: .
j_gene: TRBJ2-7
v_gene: TRBV7-2
CDR3nt: TGTGCCAGCAGCTTCGGGGATAGCTCCTACAATGAGCAGTACTTC
CDR3aa: CASSFGDSSYNEQYF

d_gene: TRBD2
abundance: many
j_gene: TRBJ2-1
v_gene: TRBV20-1
CDR3nt: TGCAGCGCCCAAATAGCGGGATACAATGAGCAGTTCTTC
CDR3aa: CSAQIAGYNEQFF

d_gene: .
abundance: .
j_gene: TRBJ1-3
v_gene: TRBV10-3
CDR3nt: TGTGCCATCAGTGATGGGGCAGTCTCTGGAAACACCATATATTTT
CDR3aa: CAISDGAVSGNTIYF

d_gene: .
abundance: .
j_gene: TRBJ1-6
v_gene: TRBV19
CDR3nt: TGTGCCAGCCGGACAGCGAGCTCCTATAATTCACCCCTCCACTTT
CDR3aa: CASRTASSYNSPLHF

d_gene: .
abundance: few
j_gene: TRBJ1-1
v_gene: TRBV7-9
CDR3nt: TGTGCCAGCGCCGTATTGCGTGAAGCTTTCTTT
CDR3aa: CASAVLREAFF

d_gene: .
abundance: .
j_gene: TRBJ1-5
v_gene: TRBV2
CDR3nt: TGTGCCAGCACTAGCACAGGGCGCAATCAGCCCCAGCATTTT
CDR3aa: CASTSTGRNQPQHF

d_gene: TRBD2
abundance: .
j_gene: TRBJ2-7
v_gene: TRBV20-1
CDR3nt: TGCAGTGCCATAGCGGGGGTTTACGAGCAGTACTTC
CDR3aa: CSAIAGVYEQYF